Listed below are T cell receptor beta chains from one sample, sequenced in a study of identical twins. TCRdb used MiXCR to reprocess the 5' RACE reads, holding one entry per CDR3 protein. The table has about 660,000 distinct CDR3 sequences, around 8.6% seen once. The sample was also linked to a second study, of yellow fever vaccine responses in identical twins.

Sequenced: PBMCs. These receptors originate from a woman in her late teens or twenties in good health. Each CDR3 is given with its conserved first and last residue. D genes are given only for firm matches. Size is omitted from some rows. Given values are once, few, many or a class for expanded clones.

TRBD1 | TRBJ1-5 | 16 | TRBV5-6 | few | TGTGCCAGCAGCATACGACAGGGTCTGGGCAATCAGCCCCAGCATTTT | CASSIRQGLGNQPQHF
NA | TRBJ2-2 | 13 | TRBV20-1 | few | TGCAGTGCTAGGATTCGGATAACCGGGGAGCTGTTTTTT | CSARIRITGELFF
NA | TRBJ2-7 | 11 | TRBV5-5 | few | TGTGCCAGCAGCTTGGCAGGGAGTCAGTACTTC | CASSLAGSQYF
NA | TRBJ2-7 | 14 | TRBV20-1 | few | TGCAGTGCTAGAGGTTGGGCAGGAGCCTACGAGCAGTACTTC | CSARGWAGAYEQYF
NA | TRBJ2-7 | 13 | TRBV20-1 | few | TGCAGTGCTAGATCCGAGGACGGTTACGAGCAGTACTTC | CSARSEDGYEQYF
TRBD1 | TRBJ1-1 | 16 | TRBV3-1 | few | TGTGCCAGCAGCCGGAGGACAGGGGCTGTTAAGGCTGAAGCTTTCTTT | CASSRRTGAVKAEAFF
TRBD2 | TRBJ2-3 | 20 | TRBV12-5 | few | TGTGCTAGTGGTTTGCCGAAGGCGCTAGCGGGGGGATCTAGCACAGATACGCAGTATTTT | CASGLPKALAGGSSTDTQYF
NA | TRBJ1-5 | 16 | TRBV5-1 | many | TGCGCCAGCAGCTTGGGGATATCCCATAGCAATCAGCCCCAGCATTTT | CASSLGISHSNQPQHF
NA | TRBJ2-1 | 15 | TRBV20-1 | few | TGCAGTGCTACCCCGGCGGAGAGCTCCTACAATGAGCAGTTCTTC | CSATPAESSYNEQFF
NA | TRBJ2-3 | 13 | TRBV27 | NA | TGTGCCAGCATCTCGGCGAGCACAGATACGCAGTATTTT | CASISASTDTQYF
NA | TRBJ2-3 | 16 | TRBV5-1 | few | TGCGCCAGCAGCTTAACAGGACAGACATACACAGATACGCAGTATTTT | CASSLTGQTYTDTQYF
NA | TRBJ2-7 | 12 | TRBV20-1 | NA | TGCAGTGCGGAACCTGGCGAATACGAGCAGTACTTC | CSAEPGEYEQYF
NA | TRBJ2-3 | 15 | TRBV7-9 | few | TGTGCCAGCAGCGGCTTTGACCGGGTTCAAGATACGCAGTATTTT | CASSGFDRVQDTQYF
TRBD1 | TRBJ2-3 | 14 | TRBV29-1 | many | TGCAGCGTTTTGGGACAGGGAAGCACAGATACGCAGTATTTT | CSVLGQGSTDTQYF
NA | TRBJ2-5 | 17 | TRBV28 | few | TGTGCCAGCAGTTTTACTACTTACAGGGTAACTGAAGAGACCCAGTACTTC | CASSFTTYRVTEETQYF
TRBD2 | TRBJ2-1 | 19 | TRBV7-3 | NA | TGTGCCAGCAGCCAAGGGGTAGGTCTAGCGGGGGACCTCTACAATGAGCAGTTCTTC | CASSQGVGLAGDLYNEQFF
NA | TRBJ2-7 | 14 | TRBV28 | NA | TGTGCCAGCAGTTTCCGGGGGACCCCCATCGAGCAGTACTTC | CASSFRGTPIEQYF
TRBD1 | TRBJ1-2 | 15 | TRBV4-2 | NA | TGTGCCAGCAGCCAGACAGGGATCGGGAGCTATGGCTACACCTTC | CASSQTGIGSYGYTF
NA | TRBJ1-2 | 13 | TRBV7-9 | many | TGTGCCAGCAGCTCGGCGGCTAACTATGGCTACACCTTC | CASSSAANYGYTF
NA | TRBJ2-7 | 15 | TRBV5-6 | NA | TGTGCCAGCAGCTTGGTCGGGGACCTCTCCTACGAGCAGTACTTC | CASSLVGDLSYEQYF
TRBD1 | TRBJ2-2 | 15 | TRBV24-1 | NA | TGTTCCACCAGTGATTTGGACAGGGACACCGGGGAGCTGTTTTTT | CSTSDLDRDTGELFF
NA | TRBJ2-3 | 18 | TRBV12-3/TRBV12-4 | NA | TGTGCCAGCAGTTCCCCAGCGCGGGGGCCCTCGGACACAGATACGCAGTATTTT | CASSSPARGPSDTDTQYF
NA | TRBJ1-1 | 14 | TRBV6-1 | NA | TGTGCCAGCAGAATACAGGGAAAGAACACTGAAGCTTTCTTT | CASRIQGKNTEAFF
TRBD2 | TRBJ2-7 | 15 | TRBV11-2 | NA | TGTGCCAGCAGCTTACGACTAGCGTACTCCTACGAGCAGTACTTC | CASSLRLAYSYEQYF
NA | TRBJ2-7 | 14 | TRBV20-1 | many | TGCAGTGCTAGGGGACTGAAGAGCTCCTACGAGCAGTACTTC | CSARGLKSSYEQYF
NA | TRBJ1-1 | 12 | TRBV28 | few | TGTGCCACAAAACTGTTGAACACTGAAGCTTTCTTT | CATKLLNTEAFF
NA | TRBJ2-1 | 11 | TRBV6-2/TRBV6-3 | many | TGTGCCAGCAGTTACCCGAATGAGCAGTTCTTC | CASSYPNEQFF
TRBD1 | TRBJ1-5 | 15 | TRBV7-2 | few | TGTGCCAGCAGCTCAGGGGGGTATAGCAATCAGCCCCAGCATTTT | CASSSGGYSNQPQHF
NA | TRBJ2-1 | 19 | TRBV6-1 | NA | TGTGCCAGCAGGAATCCCATCACTGCGGTCTGGAGTAATGGCAATGAGCAGTTCTTC | CASRNPITAVWSNGNEQFF
TRBD2 | TRBJ2-1 | 19 | TRBV19 | few | TGTGCCAGTAGTTCGGTAGGGGGTCGGAGCGGGAGTAGAAGAAATGAGCAGTTCTTC | CASSSVGGRSGSRRNEQFF
NA | TRBJ1-2 | 12 | TRBV5-6 | few | TGTGCCAGCAGCTTGGGGGTAGGCGGCTACACCTTC | CASSLGVGGYTF
NA | TRBJ1-1 | 14 | TRBV20-1 | few | TGCAGTGCTAGAGTTCGGGGTGGGAACACTGAAGCTTTCTTT | CSARVRGGNTEAFF
NA | TRBJ2-5 | 15 | TRBV27 | many | TGTGCCAGCAGTTTAAGTTTGAACAGACAAGAGACCCAGTACTTC | CASSLSLNRQETQYF
NA | TRBJ2-7 | 13 | TRBV25-1 | few | TGTGCCAGCAGTGAAAGCGGGCGCGCCGAGCAGTACTTC | CASSESGRAEQYF
NA | TRBJ2-5 | 14 | TRBV12-3/TRBV12-4 | many | TGTGCCAGCAGCCCAAGAGGGAAGGGAGAGACCCAGTACTTC | CASSPRGKGETQYF
NA | TRBJ2-1 | 12 | TRBV28 | NA | TGTGTCAGCTCAGGGGTCTACAATGAGCAGTTCTTC | CVSSGVYNEQFF
NA | TRBJ2-6 | 16 | TRBV4-3 | NA | TGCGCCAGCAGCCGGGGGGCGGACTCTGGGGCCAACGTCCTGACTTTC | CASSRGADSGANVLTF
TRBD2 | TRBJ2-7 | 17 | TRBV7-2 | few | TGTGCCAGCAGCGCCTCCTCCGGGACTAGCTACCTACGCCAGCAGTACTTC | CASSASSGTSYLRQQYF
NA | TRBJ2-1 | 14 | TRBV5-1 | many | TGCGCCAGCAGCTTGTGGGGGGAACGCGGGGAGCAGTTCTTC | CASSLWGERGEQFF
NA | TRBJ2-3 | 15 | TRBV5-1 | few | TGCGCCAGCAGCTATGGACTAACTGGCACAGATACGCAGTATTTT | CASSYGLTGTDTQYF
TRBD2 | TRBJ2-3 | 14 | TRBV20-1 | NA | TGCAGTGCTGGTCCCCTCAGCGGGGGGGATACGCAGTATTTT | CSAGPLSGGDTQYF
TRBD2 | TRBJ2-3 | 15 | TRBV3-1 | many | TGTGCCAGCAGCGCGAGCGGGGGGATCACAGATACGCAGTATTTT | CASSASGGITDTQYF
NA | TRBJ2-3 | 15 | TRBV23-1 | few | TGCGCCAGCGGACGGAGGACGGAACCTCCGGATACGCAGTATTTT | CASGRRTEPPDTQYF
NA | TRBJ2-2 | 15 | TRBV29-1 | many | TGCAGCGTTACCAGGGGTAACGCGAACACCGGGGAGCTGTTTTTT | CSVTRGNANTGELFF
TRBD2 | TRBJ2-1 | 15 | TRBV5-1 | many | TGCGCCAGCGGGGAGACTAGCGGGAGATACAATGAGCAGTTCTTC | CASGETSGRYNEQFF
TRBD2 | TRBJ2-2 | 16 | TRBV24-1 | many | TGTGCCACCAGTGATTTAGCGGGAGGGCACACCGGGGAGCTGTTTTTT | CATSDLAGGHTGELFF